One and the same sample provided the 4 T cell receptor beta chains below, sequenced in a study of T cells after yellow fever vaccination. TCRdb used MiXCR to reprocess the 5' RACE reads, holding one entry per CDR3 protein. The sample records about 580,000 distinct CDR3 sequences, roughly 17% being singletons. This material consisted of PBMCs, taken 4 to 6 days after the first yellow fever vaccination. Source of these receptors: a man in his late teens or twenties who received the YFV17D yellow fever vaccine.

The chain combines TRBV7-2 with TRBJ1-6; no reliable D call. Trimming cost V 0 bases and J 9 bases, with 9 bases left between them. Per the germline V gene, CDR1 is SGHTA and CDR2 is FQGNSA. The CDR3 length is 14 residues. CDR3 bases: TGTGCCAGCAGCTTAGCGCCCGCGTTTTCACCCCTCCACTTT. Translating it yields CASSLAPAFSPLHF.

As DNA, the CDR3 is TGTGCCAGCAGCTTAATGGGGAGTCAGCCCCAGCATTTT. This sequence encodes CASSLMGSQPQHF. The gene calls are TRBV7-2 and TRBJ1-5, with D hard to call. Germline CDR1 is SGHTA and CDR2 is FQGNSA. The CDR3 spans 13 residues. V lost 2 bases and J lost 6, with 8 bases in between.

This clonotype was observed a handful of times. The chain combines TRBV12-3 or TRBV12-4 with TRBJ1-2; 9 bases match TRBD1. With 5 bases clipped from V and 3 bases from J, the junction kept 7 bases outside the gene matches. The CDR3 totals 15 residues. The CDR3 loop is CASSRQGGAYYGYTF. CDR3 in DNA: TGTGCCAGCAGTCGACAGGGGGGGGCCTACTATGGCTACACCTTC.

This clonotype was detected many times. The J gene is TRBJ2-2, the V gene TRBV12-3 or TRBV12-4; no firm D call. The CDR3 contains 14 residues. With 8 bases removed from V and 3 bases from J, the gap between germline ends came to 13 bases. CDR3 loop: CASLRSTYTGELFF. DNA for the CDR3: TGTGCCAGCCTTCGGTCCACATACACCGGGGAGCTGTTTTTT.